This is a list of T cell receptor beta chains from one sample in a study of cytomegalovirus exposure and HLA in healthy donors. Clones were sequenced by immunoSEQ multiplex PCR, and TCRdb holds only the in-frame ones, with some missing. The sample carries 100,000 to 150,000 clones, 81% recorded once. The sample comprised PBMCs. These receptors were collected from a woman between 25 and 40 years old in good health and CMV-seronegative. CDR3s leave out the opening cysteine and the closing phenylalanine or tryptophan. Each record gives: CDR3 protein, J gene, V gene, CDR3 length.

CDR3 protein: ASSLGLAGGLYEQY
J gene: TRBJ2-7
V gene: TRBV28
CDR3 length: 14

CDR3 protein: ASSFNTREQY
J gene: TRBJ2-7
V gene: TRBV5-6
CDR3 length: 10

CDR3 protein: ASRWGAEAF
J gene: TRBJ1-1
V gene: TRBV2
CDR3 length: 9

CDR3 protein: ASSPQQRGGTDTQY
J gene: TRBJ2-3
V gene: TRBV7-9
CDR3 length: 14

CDR3 protein: ASRASGNTIY
J gene: TRBJ1-3
V gene: TRBV25-1
CDR3 length: 10

CDR3 protein: ASSYFWGSGSYEQY
J gene: TRBJ2-7
V gene: TRBV6-5
CDR3 length: 14

CDR3 protein: ASSFFGHTSSEAF
J gene: TRBJ1-1
V gene: TRBV5-1
CDR3 length: 13

CDR3 protein: ASSPWTSSQF
J gene: TRBJ2-1
V gene: TRBV13
CDR3 length: 10

CDR3 protein: ASSPSPRDRILYT
J gene: TRBJ1-2
V gene: TRBV19
CDR3 length: 13

CDR3 protein: ASSLSVQGPQH
J gene: TRBJ1-5
V gene: TRBV27
CDR3 length: 11

CDR3 protein: ASSPRAKNIQY
J gene: TRBJ2-4
V gene: TRBV27
CDR3 length: 11

CDR3 protein: ASSRRTGANTGELF
J gene: TRBJ2-2
V gene: TRBV19
CDR3 length: 14

CDR3 protein: ASRGTSGSAGELF
J gene: TRBJ2-2
V gene: TRBV2
CDR3 length: 13

CDR3 protein: ASSEIRQTSGNTIY
J gene: TRBJ1-3
V gene: TRBV6-1
CDR3 length: 14

CDR3 protein: ASSLWAGGRETQY
J gene: TRBJ2-5
V gene: TRBV5-6
CDR3 length: 13

CDR3 protein: ASSQSPGLAGGNEQF
J gene: TRBJ2-1
V gene: TRBV5-8
CDR3 length: 15

CDR3 protein: ASSSGGMGSGNTIY
J gene: TRBJ1-3
V gene: TRBV11-2
CDR3 length: 14

CDR3 protein: ASSLLGLGSYNEQF
J gene: TRBJ2-1
V gene: TRBV27
CDR3 length: 14

CDR3 protein: ASSQNRVSEAF
J gene: TRBJ1-1
V gene: TRBV14
CDR3 length: 11

CDR3 protein: ASSYSSSGGENIQY
J gene: TRBJ2-4
V gene: TRBV6-5
CDR3 length: 14